This is a list of T cell receptor beta chains from one sample in a study of T-cell memory formation after mild COVID-19. TCRdb reanalysed the 5' RACE reads using MiXCR and keeps one entry per CDR3 protein. The sample holds under 250,000 distinct CDR3 sequences, more than 25% seen once. Sequenced input: PBMCs or a T cell subset sorted from them (not recorded which). These receptor sequences come from an adult woman who had mild COVID-19 (a few samples of this study predate the infection). Cell type and time point are not known. The CDR3 runs from the conserved cysteine through the conserved F or W. The D gene is left open where the match is weak. Not all rows give a size; the values are once, few, many and, for expanded clones, a class.

v_call	clone_size	d_call	j_call	cdr3_nt	cdr3_aa
TRBV24-1	few	TRBD1	TRBJ1-1	TGTGCCACCAGTGCGAGCGAGACAGGGGGCTTCCGATGGACTGAAGCTTTCTTT	CATSASETGGFRWTEAFF
TRBV28	.	.	TRBJ1-4	TGTGCCAGCAGTCAGGATCGGGGATTACAACTGTTTTTT	CASSQDRGLQLFF
TRBV7-9	.	TRBD1	TRBJ1-4	TGTGCCAGCAGCCTCGGACAGGCCCAGAATGAAAAACTGTTTTTT	CASSLGQAQNEKLFF
TRBV19	.	TRBD1	TRBJ2-7	TGTGCCAGTAGTATTCGGGACAGGGACTACGAGCAGTACTTC	CASSIRDRDYEQYF
TRBV7-2	.	.	TRBJ2-1	TGTGCCAGCAGCCCAGGGGGCGGGAGCTCCTACAATGAGCAGTTCTTC	CASSPGGGSSYNEQFF
TRBV7-3	few	.	TRBJ2-5	TGTGCCAGCAGCCCACTCGGCGGGGTCGGGGGAGAGACCCAGTACTTC	CASSPLGGVGGETQYF
TRBV10-3	few	TRBD1	TRBJ1-5	TGTGCCATCAGTGAGTCCGGACAGGGGAGTGGTGACAATCAGCCCCAGCATTTT	CAISESGQGSGDNQPQHF
TRBV5-6	few	.	TRBJ2-7	TGTGCCAGCAGCCCCCCCAGGGGTACCTACGAGCAGTACTTC	CASSPPRGTYEQYF
TRBV3-1	few	.	TRBJ2-7	TGTGCCAGCAGCCCTACTCAGTACGAGCAGTACTTC	CASSPTQYEQYF
TRBV6-5	few	TRBD2	TRBJ2-1	TGTGCCAGCAGCCCTAGCGGGGGAGGGGATGAGCAGTTCTTC	CASSPSGGGDEQFF
TRBV30	.	TRBD2	TRBJ2-3	TGTGCCTGGAGTGGGTTAGCGGGTAGGCCAGATACGCAGTATTTT	CAWSGLAGRPDTQYF
TRBV5-8	few	.	TRBJ2-7	TGTGCCAGCAGCCCCGAGTATGGGGGGCAGTACTTC	CASSPEYGGQYF
TRBV7-9	few	TRBD1	TRBJ1-1	TGTGCCAGCAGCTTGGGGACAGCCTCTGAAGCTTTCTTT	CASSLGTASEAFF
TRBV7-8	.	.	TRBJ2-1	TGTGCCAGCAGCCCCAGCATGTGGGGGGCCCTCAATGAGCAGTTCTTC	CASSPSMWGALNEQFF
TRBV20-1	once	.	TRBJ1-4	TGCAGTGCAGGAGGTAGGGGGGCTGGTGAAAAACTGTTTTTT	CSAGGRGAGEKLFF
TRBV20-1	few	TRBD1	TRBJ1-1	TGCAGTGCGCGGACAGGGGGCACTGAAGCTTTCTTT	CSARTGGTEAFF
TRBV7-2	.	.	TRBJ2-1	TGTGCCAGCAGCTCCCCCGGAGGGAGACGCTACAATGAGCAGTTCTTC	CASSSPGGRRYNEQFF
TRBV12-3/TRBV12-4	few	TRBD1	TRBJ2-3	TGTGCCAGCAGCCGTACCGGGACAGGGGGCACAGATACGCAGTATTTT	CASSRTGTGGTDTQYF
TRBV20-1	.	.	TRBJ2-5	TGCAGTGCTAGAGACCCTATCCTGGAGACCCAGTACTTC	CSARDPILETQYF
TRBV5-4	.	.	TRBJ1-1	TGTGCCAGCAGCCCCTCCCTGGGAGAGGAAGCTTTCTTT	CASSPSLGEEAFF
TRBV11-2	few	.	TRBJ2-7	TGTGCCAGCAGCTTAGCGGTCAGGGTCGATGGCTACGAGCAGTACTTC	CASSLAVRVDGYEQYF
TRBV20-1	few	TRBD1	TRBJ2-7	TGCAGTGCTAGTGACATCAGGGGGTACGAGCAGTACTTC	CSASDIRGYEQYF
TRBV5-4	.	.	TRBJ1-1	TGTGCCAGCGGGTCGGGACACGCGGTTGAAGCTTTCTTT	CASGSGHAVEAFF
TRBV19	many	TRBD1	TRBJ2-4	TGTGCCAGTAGTATAGTGGGACAGGCCCTTCTGGTGGACTTC	CASSIVGQALLVDF
TRBV29-1	.	.	TRBJ2-5	TGCAGCGCCGCAATCAGGGGAAACCAAGAGACCCAGTACTTC	CSAAIRGNQETQYF
TRBV27	few	.	TRBJ1-1	TGTGCCAGCAGTTTAGAGGGGCGCGGTACTGAAGCTTTCTTT	CASSLEGRGTEAFF
TRBV7-9	.	.	TRBJ2-1	TGTGCCAGCAGCCCCAAGGGGGGGCCCTTTTCGGATGAGCAGTTCTTC	CASSPKGGPFSDEQFF
TRBV5-1	few	.	TRBJ1-1	TGCGCCAGCAGCCCGGGGGTAGGGGCGAACACTGAAGCTTTCTTT	CASSPGVGANTEAFF
TRBV13	few	TRBD2	TRBJ2-5	TGTGCCAGCAGCTTAGTGGGACTAGCGGGAGTCGAGGAGACCCAGTACTTC	CASSLVGLAGVEETQYF
TRBV9	few	.	TRBJ2-5	TGTGCCAGCAGCATTCACAGCGGCCAAGAGACCCAGTACTTC	CASSIHSGQETQYF
TRBV6-1	.	.	TRBJ2-1	TGTGCCAGCAGTGAGGGTCAGGTCCCCTACAATGAGCAGTTCTTC	CASSEGQVPYNEQFF
TRBV20-1	.	TRBD2	TRBJ2-1	TGCAGTGCGCCGGGAGCGGGAGCCAATGAGCAGTTCTTC	CSAPGAGANEQFF
TRBV10-3	.	.	TRBJ2-3	TGTGCCATCACCCCTTCTCACACAGATACGCAGTATTTT	CAITPSHTDTQYF
TRBV7-9	.	.	TRBJ2-5	TGTGCCAGCAGCTTAACTCCAGCTAAAGAGACCCAGTACTTC	CASSLTPAKETQYF
TRBV5-8	.	.	TRBJ2-1	TGTGCCAGCAGCTTGGTGGAGACAGGGACTGGCTATGAGCAGTTCTTC	CASSLVETGTGYEQFF
TRBV6-5	few	.	TRBJ2-5	TGTGCCAGCAGTTACTCGGTCGACCGATACTTC	CASSYSVDRYF
TRBV7-2	.	.	TRBJ2-7	TGTGCCAGCAGCTTGATGGGCGGGACAGCCTCCTACGAGCAGTACTTC	CASSLMGGTASYEQYF
TRBV4-1	few	.	TRBJ2-7	TGCGCCAGCAGCCAAGGACGAGACAGATTCTACGAGCAGTACTTC	CASSQGRDRFYEQYF
TRBV3-1	few	.	TRBJ2-7	TGTGCCAGCAGCCCACAAGGGGATTACGGAGGGCAGTACTTC	CASSPQGDYGGQYF
TRBV29-1	few	TRBD1	TRBJ2-7	TGCAGCGTTGGGACAGGGGGTCCCTCCGGCTCCTACGAGCAGTACTTC	CSVGTGGPSGSYEQYF
TRBV12-3/TRBV12-4	.	.	TRBJ1-5	TGTGCCAGCAGTTTAGCAAAACAGGGAATTCGGCCCCAGCATTTT	CASSLAKQGIRPQHF
TRBV19	.	TRBD1	TRBJ2-7	TGTGCCAGTAGTATAGGGACAGGGGGTAGGTCCTACGAGCAGTACTTC	CASSIGTGGRSYEQYF
TRBV20-1	.	.	TRBJ2-1	.	CSARGSFALGALF
TRBV30	.	.	TRBJ2-3	TGTGCCTGGAGTTTTACAGATACGCAGTATTTT	CAWSFTDTQYF
TRBV11-2	few	TRBD2	TRBJ2-3	TGTGCCAGCAGCTTAGATTCAAGCGGGAGAACAGATACGCAGTATTTT	CASSLDSSGRTDTQYF
TRBV14	.	TRBD2	TRBJ2-7	TGTGCCAGCAGCGGTAGCGGGAGCTCCTACGAGCAGTACTTC	CASSGSGSSYEQYF
TRBV18	.	.	TRBJ1-3	TGTGCCAGCTCCAACGGGGCGAGCTCTGGAAACACCATATATTTT	CASSNGASSGNTIYF
TRBV12-3/TRBV12-4	.	TRBD1	TRBJ2-5	TGTGCCAGCAGCCCTGACAGGGGAAGGCAAGAGACCCAGTACTTC	CASSPDRGRQETQYF
TRBV6-5	.	.	TRBJ1-2	TGTGCCAGCAGTTACACCCCGGGACTAGCTAACTATGGCTACACCTTC	CASSYTPGLANYGYTF
TRBV2	.	TRBD1	TRBJ2-1	TGTGCCAGCAGTGAAAGGCAGGGGGCGGGAAATGAGCAGTTCTTC	CASSERQGAGNEQFF
TRBV5-1	.	.	TRBJ2-2	TGCGCCAGCAGCTTGGATCGGGTTCGAGCGCCCGGGGAGCTGTTTTTT	CASSLDRVRAPGELFF
TRBV10-3	.	.	TRBJ1-6	TGTGCCATCAGTGAGTGGGGGGAGGTCATTCCACCCCTCCACTTT	CAISEWGEVIPPLHF
TRBV30	.	TRBD1	TRBJ1-6	TGTGCCTGGAGCAGTACAGGGGTCTCCTATAATTCACCCCTCCACTTT	CAWSSTGVSYNSPLHF
TRBV6-1	.	TRBD2	TRBJ2-4	TGTGCCAGCAGTGAGGGGAGGGTCTGGGGGAAAGCCAAAAACATTCAGTACTTC	CASSEGRVWGKAKNIQYF
TRBV6-5	few	.	TRBJ1-1	TGTGCCAGCAGTTTCACCAGGGGAGAGACCAACACTGAAGCTTTCTTT	CASSFTRGETNTEAFF
TRBV3-1	.	.	TRBJ1-1	TGTGCCAGCAGCCAAAACACTGAAGCTTTCTTT	CASSQNTEAFF
TRBV12-3/TRBV12-4	.	.	TRBJ2-5	TGTGCCAGCAGAGGGACCAGGAGGGAGACCCAGTACTTC	CASRGTRRETQYF
TRBV7-3	few	.	TRBJ2-2	TGTGCCAGCAGCTTAAATCCAGCGGGCAACTTGAACACCGGGGAGCTGTTTTTT	CASSLNPAGNLNTGELFF
TRBV2	few	.	TRBJ1-1	TGTGCCAGCAATCCAGGGTGGGACACTGAAGCTTTCTTT	CASNPGWDTEAFF